This passage covers 14 T cell receptor beta chains from one sample sequenced in a study of blood T cell repertoires in COVID-19. Profiled with immunoSEQ multiplex PCR; TCRdb holds only in-frame clones, not every one. Of around 150,000 clones in the sample, about 88% were seen once. Specimen: peripheral blood. These receptors all come from a man aged 40-49 years with acute or convalescent COVID-19.

The rearrangement links TRBV2 to TRBJ1-1, with D perhaps TRBD1 (6 bases). Germline CDR1 and CDR2: SNHLY and FYNNEI. The CDR3 is made up of 14 amino acids. Trimming removed 6 bases at V and 1 base at J, with 12 bases between. CDR3 region: CASSLRDKNTEAFF. In DNA form, the CDR3 reads TGTGCCAGCAGCCTCCGGGACAAGAACACTGAAGCTTTCTTT.

There are a few counts of this clone. V and J are TRBV5-1 and TRBJ1-3, with D unresolved. The V and J ends lost 4 bases and 4 bases respectively, with 9 bases between them. The germline V gene encodes CDR1 SGHRS and CDR2 YFSETQ. CDR3 length: 13 amino acids. This chain's CDR3 is CASSQDLGNTIYF. The CDR3 DNA reads as TGCGCCAGCAGCCAGGACTTGGGAAACACCATATATTTT.

V and J are TRBV5-4 and TRBJ2-3; 8 nucleotides agree with TRBD2. CDR3 length: 13 amino acids. V shed 2 bases, J shed 9 bases, and the junction held 5 bases outside the gene matches. Germline assignment: CDR1 SGHNT and CDR2 YYREEE (reference sequence). CDR3 loop: CASSLVSGGTQYF. The CDR3 region has the DNA TGTGCCAGCAGCTTAGTATCGGGGGGGACGCAGTATTTT.

The V call is TRBV5-6, the J call TRBJ2-2; 7 nucleotides agree with TRBD1. V was clipped by 5 bases and J by 2 bases; unmatched bases: 9. There are 16 residues in the CDR3. The germline gives CDR1 SGHDT, CDR2 YYEEEE. The chain's CDR3 is CASRPQDRRNTGELFF. For the CDR3, the DNA is TGTGCCAGCAGACCCCAGGACAGGAGAAACACCGGGGAGCTGTTTTTT.

This clone was found once. The CDR3 sequence is CASSATPSGGFHEQYF. CDR3 coding DNA: TGTGCCAGCAGTGCCACCCCCAGCGGGGGATTCCACGAGCAGTACTTC. The gene calls are TRBV2 and TRBJ2-7; 8 bases fit TRBD2. The CDR3 has 16 amino acids. After removal of 4 bases from V and 5 bases from J, the junction contained 13 bases not matched to a gene. CDR1 is SNHLY and CDR2 is FYNNEI in the germline V gene.

The V gene is TRBV5-1, the J gene TRBJ1-1, with D tentatively TRBD1 (5 bases). The CDR3 totals 14 residues. The V gene's germline CDR1 is SGHRS and CDR2 YFSETQ. V gave up 4 bases and J gave up 0 bases, with 10 bases separating them. The CDR3 nucleotides are TGCGCCAGCAGCGCGGACACTATGAACACTGAAGCTTTCTTT. Its translation: CASSADTMNTEAFF.

The chain joins TRBV7-9 to TRBJ2-7; 7 bases are a match to TRBD1. The CDR3 loop spans 15 amino acids. J gave up 2 bases and V 2 bases, and 6 bases lay outside the gene matches. The germline V gene encodes CDR1 SEHNR and CDR2 FQNEAQ (reference sequence). The CDR3 nucleotides read TGTGCCAGCAGCTTACCTAGGACAGGTGCCTACGAGCAGTACTTC. Its translation: CASSLPRTGAYEQYF.

This clone was observed once. V usage is TRBV30 and J usage is TRBJ1-5, with D uncertain. V was clipped by 1 base and J by 6 bases, with 10 bases between them. This CDR3 has 13 residues. Germline V gene data show CDR1 as GTSNPN and CDR2 as SVGIG (reference sequence). The CDR3 DNA reads as TGTGCCTGGAGTGCGGATCTAGGTCAGCCCCAGCATTTT. Residues: CAWSADLGQPQHF.

This chain uses TRBV4-2 with TRBJ1-6; 7 bases map to TRBD1. Germline CDR1 reads LGHNA; CDR2 reads YNFKEQ. The length of the CDR3 is 15 residues. V dropped 5 bases and J dropped 10; count of bases not matched to a gene: 11. CDR3 coding DNA: TGTGCCAGCAGCTTAGGTGGTAGAGGGGGCTCACCCCTCCACTTT. The encoded protein is CASSLGGRGGSPLHF.

The rearrangement links TRBV28 to TRBJ1-5, with D possibly matching TRBD1 (5 bases). The V gene's germline CDR1 is MDHEN and CDR2 SYDVKM. V was shortened by 5 bases and J by 0 bases, with 17 bases between the two germline ends. The CDR3 totals 17 residues. CDR3 amino acids: CASSRGLLPYSNQPQHF. CDR3 coding DNA: TGTGCCAGCAGTAGGGGACTTCTCCCTTATAGCAATCAGCCCCAGCATTTT.

V is TRBV28 and J is TRBJ1-3; D unresolved. This CDR3 spans 15 amino acids. The V end was cut by 7 bases, the J end by 0 bases, with 13 bases between. The germline V gene has CDR1 MDHEN and CDR2 SYDVKM. The CDR3 region is CASIPSGFSGNTIYF. CDR3 sequence (DNA): TGTGCCAGCATACCTTCAGGCTTCTCTGGAAACACCATATATTTT.

The CDR3 is CASSPDRAKNIQYF. The DNA for the CDR3 is TGTGCCAGCAGCCCGGACAGGGCCAAAAACATTCAGTACTTC. The V gene is TRBV4-2, the J gene TRBJ2-4; TRBD1 matches at 7 bases. V lost 4 bases, J lost 1 base, and 1 base stayed unmatched. The germline V gene encodes CDR1 LGHNA and CDR2 YNFKEQ. The CDR3 sequence is 14 residues long.

Comments on this clone: Additional DNA sequences in this sample encode the identical CDR3. V gene TRBV7-9 combines with J gene TRBJ2-7; D possibly corresponds to TRBD1 (6 bases). CDR3 length: 12 amino acids. Germline V gene lookup returns CDR1 SEHNR and CDR2 FQNEAQ (reference sequence). V lost 4 bases and J lost 3, with 7 bases in between. The CDR3 here is CASSSQGYEQYF. The CDR3 coding sequence is TGTGCCAGCAGCTCACAGGGCTACGAGCAGTACTTC.

The chain joins TRBV6-5 to TRBJ2-7; TRBD1 is a possible D gene (6 bases). This CDR3 spans 14 amino acids. The V and J ends lost 5 bases and 0 bases respectively, with 11 bases between them. Germline assignment: CDR1 MNHEY and CDR2 SVGAGI. DNA of the CDR3: TGTGCCAGCAGTCTCACGACAGGCTCCTACGAGCAGTACTTC. Translated, it gives CASSLTTGSYEQYF.